This T cell receptor (beta chain) was obtained from a study of shared clonotypes between healthy human individuals. Study findings and constraints: Genetic and exposure-history diversity was limited by the small donor number. The four-donor shared clonotypes exceeded non-shared clonotypes in generation probability, with non-shared ones scoring lower. In the sorted subsets, rarefaction showed sequencing was incomplete despite large depth.

In the case of this clone: Its antigen remains unknown.

As defined, naive CD8 cells were CD45RO-negative and positively selected for CCR7, with terminally differentiated effector memory CD45RA+ cells excluded. Assay used: immunoSEQ multiplex PCR; TCRdb lists only in-frame clones, some missing. The data hold about 1,800,000 clones, with about 95% observed a single time. The sequence was obtained from a man younger than 30 in good health. The specimen sequenced was naive CD8+ T cells sorted from blood.

The DNA for the CDR3 is TGTGCCAGTAGTTGGGGACTAGCGAACTACGAGCAGTACTTC. Translated: CASSWGLANYEQYF. The chain uses TRBV19 and TRBJ2-7; 10 positions agree with TRBD2. The CDR3 extends over 14 amino acids. V shed 5 bases and J 3 bases; nucleotides not matched to a gene: 4. Per the germline V gene, CDR1 is LNHDA and CDR2 is SQIVND (reference sequence).